This TCR beta chain was recovered during a study of T cell changes during pregnancy in multiple sclerosis. The germline V and J ends were trimmed by 2 bases and 4 bases, with 8 bases remaining between them. Per germline, CDR1 MDHEN and CDR2 SYDVKM. The CDR3 runs 13 residues. Here immunoSEQ multiplex PCR was the method, and the copy in TCRdb shows in-frame clones only, minus some. The table shows about 40,000 clones, with approximately 94% occurring only once. The TCR sequence derives from a female donor with multiple sclerosis, enrolled in a pregnancy study. The rearrangement links TRBV28 to TRBJ1-2; the D gene is possibly TRBD1 (5 bases). Material: peripheral blood, obtained in the third trimester of pregnancy. This CDR3 reads CASSLSRAYGYTF. CDR3 coding DNA: TGTGCCAGCAGTTTAAGCAGGGCCTATGGCTACACCTTC.